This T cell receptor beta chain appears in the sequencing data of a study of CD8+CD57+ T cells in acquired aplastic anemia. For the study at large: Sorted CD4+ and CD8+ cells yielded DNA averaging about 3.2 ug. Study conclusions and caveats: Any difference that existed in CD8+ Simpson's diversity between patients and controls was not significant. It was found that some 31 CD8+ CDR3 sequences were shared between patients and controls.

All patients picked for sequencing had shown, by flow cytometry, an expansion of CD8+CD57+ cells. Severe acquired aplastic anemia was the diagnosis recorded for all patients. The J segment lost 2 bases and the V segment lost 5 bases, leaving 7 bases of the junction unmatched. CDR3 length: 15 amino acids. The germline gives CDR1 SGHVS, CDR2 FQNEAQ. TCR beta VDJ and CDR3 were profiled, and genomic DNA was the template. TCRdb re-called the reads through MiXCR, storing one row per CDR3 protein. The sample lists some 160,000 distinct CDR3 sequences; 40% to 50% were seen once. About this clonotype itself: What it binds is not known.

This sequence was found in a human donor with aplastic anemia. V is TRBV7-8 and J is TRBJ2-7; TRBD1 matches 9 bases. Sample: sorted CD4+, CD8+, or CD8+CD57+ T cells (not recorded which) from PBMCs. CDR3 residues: CASSQGQGTTYEQYF. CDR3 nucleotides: TGTGCCAGCAGCCAGGGACAGGGAACCACCTACGAGCAGTACTTC.